These T cell receptor beta chains were read from a single sample in a study of molecular identifiers for immune sequencing clone quantification. TCRdb itself ran the PCR reads through MiXCR, one entry per CDR3 protein. This table has hundreds of thousands of distinct CDR3 sequences, just under 20% appearing once. Material: naive CD8+ T cells from blood, with Jurkat cell RNA spiked in. These receptors came from a human donor in good health. Some libraries in this study had Jurkat cell RNA spiked in. CDR3s include the opening cysteine and the closing phenylalanine or tryptophan. Fields, in order: CDR3 DNA, CDR3 protein, clone size, D gene, J gene, V gene. The D gene is left open where the match is weak. Only part of the rows carry a size: once, few, many, or a class if the clone is expanded.

cdr3_nt: TGTGCCAGCACATCCGGCTTATACAATGAGCAGTTCTTC; cdr3_aa: CASTSGLYNEQFF; clone_size: many; d_call: .; j_call: TRBJ2-1; v_call: TRBV6-5
cdr3_nt: TGCGCCAGCAGCCAAGATCTAGCAGGGAGGAAGAATGAGCAGTTCTTC; cdr3_aa: CASSQDLAGRKNEQFF; clone_size: once; d_call: .; j_call: TRBJ2-1; v_call: TRBV4-3
cdr3_nt: TGTGCCAGCAGCCAAGGGGACTTGTACCAAGAGACCCAGTACTTC; cdr3_aa: CASSQGDLYQETQYF; clone_size: many; d_call: .; j_call: TRBJ2-5; v_call: TRBV3-1
cdr3_nt: TGTGCCAGCACCCGGGACGTCAGTTGGACTGAAGCTTTCTTT; cdr3_aa: CASTRDVSWTEAFF; clone_size: many; d_call: .; j_call: TRBJ1-1; v_call: TRBV27
cdr3_nt: TGCAGTGCAAGGACTAGCGGGGAACTTTCTACGCAGTATTTT; cdr3_aa: CSARTSGELSTQYF; clone_size: few; d_call: TRBD2; j_call: TRBJ2-3; v_call: TRBV20-1
cdr3_nt: TGTGCCAGCACCAAACTAGCGGGGGCCTCCTACGAGCAGTACTTC; cdr3_aa: CASTKLAGASYEQYF; clone_size: few; d_call: TRBD2; j_call: TRBJ2-7; v_call: TRBV6-5
cdr3_nt: TGTGCCAGCAGTTACGTCCCAGGGTCGTTGTATGGCTACACCTTC; cdr3_aa: CASSYVPGSLYGYTF; clone_size: .; d_call: .; j_call: TRBJ1-2; v_call: TRBV6-2/TRBV6-3
cdr3_nt: TGCGCCAGCAGCCCCGGCCCAGCGGGGACCAATACGCAGTATTTT; cdr3_aa: CASSPGPAGTNTQYF; clone_size: many; d_call: TRBD2; j_call: TRBJ2-3; v_call: TRBV10-2
cdr3_nt: TGTGCCAGCAGTTCCTACCGCACAGATACGCAGTATTTT; cdr3_aa: CASSSYRTDTQYF; clone_size: .; d_call: .; j_call: TRBJ2-3; v_call: TRBV6-5
cdr3_nt: TGTGCCAGCAGCTCCCTGGCGGGGGATTGGGGCACAGATACGCAGTATTTT; cdr3_aa: CASSSLAGDWGTDTQYF; clone_size: many; d_call: TRBD2; j_call: TRBJ2-3; v_call: TRBV7-9
cdr3_nt: TGTGCCAGCAGTTCCAGGGTTGATACGCAGTATTTT; cdr3_aa: CASSSRVDTQYF; clone_size: many; d_call: .; j_call: TRBJ2-3; v_call: TRBV28
cdr3_nt: TGTGCCAGCAGTGAATTCGGACAGACCGGAGCCAAAAACATTCAGTACTTC; cdr3_aa: CASSEFGQTGAKNIQYF; clone_size: many; d_call: .; j_call: TRBJ2-4; v_call: TRBV2
cdr3_nt: TGTGCCGGCAGCTCCTTGGGACTAGCGAGAAGCTCCTACGAGCAGTACTTC; cdr3_aa: CAGSSLGLARSSYEQYF; clone_size: .; d_call: TRBD2; j_call: TRBJ2-7; v_call: TRBV6-1
cdr3_nt: TGTGCCAGCAGTTTATCGAGTGCAGGGGGATGGGAGCAGTACTTC; cdr3_aa: CASSLSSAGGWEQYF; clone_size: many; d_call: TRBD1; j_call: TRBJ2-7; v_call: TRBV27
cdr3_nt: TGCGCCAGCAGCCATTCCGGGACAGGGGATGGCTACACCTTC; cdr3_aa: CASSHSGTGDGYTF; clone_size: few; d_call: TRBD1; j_call: TRBJ1-2; v_call: TRBV4-3
cdr3_nt: TGCAGCGTCAACCCAGGGACAGGGGCACACGAGCAGTACTTC; cdr3_aa: CSVNPGTGAHEQYF; clone_size: many; d_call: TRBD1; j_call: TRBJ2-7; v_call: TRBV29-1
cdr3_nt: TGCAGTGCTAGTGCGGGCGTTTACTCCTACGAGCAGTACTTC; cdr3_aa: CSASAGVYSYEQYF; clone_size: many; d_call: .; j_call: TRBJ2-7; v_call: TRBV20-1
cdr3_nt: TGTGCCAGCAGCTTAGTTCCCGGGACCTACAATGAGCAGTTCTTC; cdr3_aa: CASSLVPGTYNEQFF; clone_size: few; d_call: .; j_call: TRBJ2-1; v_call: TRBV7-9
cdr3_nt: TGCGCCAGCAGCCTGAATCCGGGTGAGGCCTACGAGCAGTACTTC; cdr3_aa: CASSLNPGEAYEQYF; clone_size: many; d_call: .; j_call: TRBJ2-7; v_call: TRBV5-1
cdr3_nt: TGTGCCAGCAGTTACTCGATACGGGGACAGGCCGACAATGAGCAGTTCTTC; cdr3_aa: CASSYSIRGQADNEQFF; clone_size: many; d_call: TRBD1; j_call: TRBJ2-1; v_call: TRBV6-2/TRBV6-3
cdr3_nt: TGTGCCTGGATCCCCGGGGGCTACAATGAGCAGTTCTTC; cdr3_aa: CAWIPGGYNEQFF; clone_size: many; d_call: .; j_call: TRBJ2-1; v_call: TRBV30
cdr3_nt: TGTGCCAGCAGCTCAGACAGGGTCGGAGAGACCCAGTACTTC; cdr3_aa: CASSSDRVGETQYF; clone_size: .; d_call: TRBD1; j_call: TRBJ2-5; v_call: TRBV5-6
cdr3_nt: TGTGCCAGCAGTTTAAATGTCGGGGGCCCAAGCTCCTACAATGAGCAGTTCTTC; cdr3_aa: CASSLNVGGPSSYNEQFF; clone_size: .; d_call: .; j_call: TRBJ2-1; v_call: TRBV28
cdr3_nt: TGCGCCAGCAGCCAAGGACCGGGACAGGCGCACGAGCAGTACTTC; cdr3_aa: CASSQGPGQAHEQYF; clone_size: .; d_call: TRBD1; j_call: TRBJ2-7; v_call: TRBV4-1
cdr3_nt: TGTGCCAGCAGCCTGCCCGGGACTAGCAGTTATGAGCAGTTCTTC; cdr3_aa: CASSLPGTSSYEQFF; clone_size: .; d_call: TRBD2; j_call: TRBJ2-1; v_call: TRBV9
cdr3_nt: TGTGCCAGCAGCGTAGGGAGGGGGCGCGGGTATGAAAAACTGTTTTTT; cdr3_aa: CASSVGRGRGYEKLFF; clone_size: many; d_call: TRBD1; j_call: TRBJ1-4; v_call: TRBV11-2
cdr3_nt: TGTGCCAGCAGTCCGCGGGAAACACAGGCAGACTTC; cdr3_aa: CASSPRETQADF; clone_size: many; d_call: .; j_call: TRBJ2-4; v_call: TRBV28
cdr3_nt: TGTGCCAGCTCACCATACGCCACAGATACGCAGTATTTT; cdr3_aa: CASSPYATDTQYF; clone_size: many; d_call: .; j_call: TRBJ2-3; v_call: TRBV18
cdr3_nt: TGTGCCAGCGCACCCCTTGGGGGGACTAATGAAAAACTGTTTTTT; cdr3_aa: CASAPLGGTNEKLFF; clone_size: many; d_call: .; j_call: TRBJ1-4; v_call: TRBV3-1
cdr3_nt: TGTGCCAGCAGCTTAGCAAGGAGCTCTGGAAACACCATATATTTT; cdr3_aa: CASSLARSSGNTIYF; clone_size: .; d_call: .; j_call: TRBJ1-3; v_call: TRBV11-2
cdr3_nt: TGTGCCAGCAGTGAGAGGACTAGTCTGGGCGAGCAGTACTTC; cdr3_aa: CASSERTSLGEQYF; clone_size: many; d_call: TRBD2; j_call: TRBJ2-7; v_call: TRBV2
cdr3_nt: TGCAGTGCTAGACCCCTAGCGGGACACAATGAGCAGTTCTTC; cdr3_aa: CSARPLAGHNEQFF; clone_size: few; d_call: TRBD2; j_call: TRBJ2-1; v_call: TRBV20-1
cdr3_nt: TGTGCCAGCAGCTCGACCCGGGACGGGAATTCACCCCTCCACTTT; cdr3_aa: CASSSTRDGNSPLHF; clone_size: .; d_call: .; j_call: TRBJ1-6; v_call: TRBV7-9
cdr3_nt: TGTGCCAGCGGAAGGGAGGGGGAATCAACCCTACGCGGCACTGAAGCTTTCTTT; cdr3_aa: CASGREGESTLRGTEAFF; clone_size: many; d_call: .; j_call: TRBJ1-1; v_call: TRBV9
cdr3_nt: TGTGCCAGCAGCTTAAGTGGGGGCCAGGTTGAGCAGTTCTTC; cdr3_aa: CASSLSGGQVEQFF; clone_size: .; d_call: .; j_call: TRBJ2-1; v_call: TRBV7-2
cdr3_nt: TGTGCCAGCAGTTACTCGGGCCAGGGGGACACAGATACGCAGTATTTT; cdr3_aa: CASSYSGQGDTDTQYF; clone_size: many; d_call: TRBD1; j_call: TRBJ2-3; v_call: TRBV6-5
cdr3_nt: TGCGCCAGCAGCCAAGCGTCTAGCGGAGGAAATGAGCAGTTCTTC; cdr3_aa: CASSQASSGGNEQFF; clone_size: many; d_call: TRBD2; j_call: TRBJ2-1; v_call: TRBV4-1
cdr3_nt: TGCAGTGCTAGAGAAAACAGTTACTATGGCTACACCTTC; cdr3_aa: CSARENSYYGYTF; clone_size: many; d_call: .; j_call: TRBJ1-2; v_call: TRBV20-1
cdr3_nt: TGTGCCAGCAGCTATTGGGACAGGTCAGGGAATTCACCCCTCCACTTT; cdr3_aa: CASSYWDRSGNSPLHF; clone_size: few; d_call: TRBD1; j_call: TRBJ1-6; v_call: TRBV11-2
cdr3_nt: TGTGCCAGCAGCCAAGAAGGGGACAGGGTAGATGAAAAACTGTTTTTT; cdr3_aa: CASSQEGDRVDEKLFF; clone_size: many; d_call: TRBD1; j_call: TRBJ1-4; v_call: TRBV4-2
cdr3_nt: TGTGCCAGTAGTATGGGTTTGGGCCTGACCTACGAGCAGTACTTC; cdr3_aa: CASSMGLGLTYEQYF; clone_size: few; d_call: .; j_call: TRBJ2-7; v_call: TRBV19
cdr3_nt: TGTGCCAGCAGCCCCGTGGGGGATGAAAAACTGTTTTTT; cdr3_aa: CASSPVGDEKLFF; clone_size: many; d_call: .; j_call: TRBJ1-4; v_call: TRBV4-2
cdr3_nt: TGTGCCAGCAGCCCGGGACCTGCGGACATTCAGTACTTC; cdr3_aa: CASSPGPADIQYF; clone_size: many; d_call: .; j_call: TRBJ2-4; v_call: TRBV6-5
cdr3_nt: TGCAGTGCCAGACGCGAGGGGACAGGGACCTACGAGCAGTACTTC; cdr3_aa: CSARREGTGTYEQYF; clone_size: .; d_call: TRBD1; j_call: TRBJ2-7; v_call: TRBV20-1
cdr3_nt: TGTGCCAGCAGCCCCTTTCGGGACAGTTTCTACGAGCAGTGCTTC; cdr3_aa: CASSPFRDSFYEQCF; clone_size: .; d_call: TRBD1; j_call: TRBJ2-7; v_call: TRBV9